Below, 18 T cell receptor beta chains from the same sample are listed, as sequenced in a study of T-cell reconstitution after alpha-beta-depleted transplantation in children. Unique molecular identifiers featured in how the TCRbeta library was prepared. A single record per CDR3 protein comes from TCRdb applying MiXCR to the PCR reads. Among 200,000 to 250,000 distinct CDR3 sequences listed, approximately 8.4% were seen once. The sample here was PBMCs, mostly from graft donor cells, taken 360 days after TCRalphabeta/CD19-depleted stem cell transplant. Receptors were obtained from a male patient aged 2-9 years who had a stem cell transplant for acute myeloid leukemia, so the T cells may come from the graft donor.

This clonotype was found many times. The chain links TRBV11-2 to TRBJ2-1, with D possibly being TRBD1 (6 bases). The CDR3 spans 15 residues. Germline V gene lookup returns CDR1 SGHAT and CDR2 FQNNGV. V lost 5 bases, J lost 6 bases, and 17 bases lay in between. CDR3 residues: CASSPRKGTSNEQFF. The CDR3 nucleotides are TGTGCCAGCAGCCCACGTAAGGGGACATCCAATGAGCAGTTCTTC.

This clonotype was recorded a few times. The CDR3 region is CSAGRDYGEQYF. The CDR3 DNA reads as TGCAGTGCTGGGCGGGACTATGGGGAGCAGTACTTC. The chain uses TRBV20-1 and TRBJ2-7, with 7 positions matching TRBD2. The CDR3 totals 12 residues. Germline V lookup: CDR1 DFQATT, CDR2 SNEGSKA (reference sequence). With 5 bases clipped from V and 7 bases from J, the junction kept 8 bases outside the gene matches.

The chain is built from TRBV28 and TRBJ2-1; 10 bases map to TRBD1. Germline trimming cut 7 bases from V and 8 bases from J; bases unmatched to any gene: 11. This CDR3 contains 15 residues. Germline assignment: CDR1 MDHEN and CDR2 SYDVKM. CDR3 DNA sequence: TGTGCCAGCACCTCAGGGGACAGGGGAGGGGATGAGCAGTTCTTC. This codes for CASTSGDRGGDEQFF.

V gene TRBV12-3 or TRBV12-4 combines with J gene TRBJ1-4; the D gene is possibly TRBD1 (6 bases). Trimming took off 3 bases at V and 4 bases at J, with 9 bases between the two ends. CDR3 size: 14 residues. CDR3 amino acids: CASSFGQLNEKLFF. CDR3 DNA sequence: TGTGCCAGCAGTTTCGGACAGCTTAATGAAAAACTGTTTTTT.

This clonotype was picked up a small number of times. The J gene is TRBJ2-2, the V gene TRBV6-2 or TRBV6-3, with 8 positions matching TRBD1. The germline V gene has CDR1 MNHEY and CDR2 SVGEGT. The CDR3 is made up of 14 amino acids. V lost 7 bases to trimming and J lost 4 bases; unmatched junction nucleotides: 5. The CDR3 nucleotides are TGTGCCAGCAACCTGGGACAGGCCACCGGGGAGCTGTTTTTT. The encoded protein is CASNLGQATGELFF.

This clonotype was counted many times. The rearrangement links TRBV18 to TRBJ2-6; the D call may be TRBD1 or TRBD2 (5 bases each). The CDR3 totals 14 residues. Trimming removed 6 bases from V and 4 bases from J, with 10 bases in between. From germline, CDR1 is KGHSH and CDR2 LQKENI. CDR3: CASSEGSGANVLTF. CDR3 nucleotide sequence: TGTGCCAGCTCCGAGGGGAGCGGGGCCAACGTCCTGACTTTC.

In this sample, this clonotype turned up a few times. V and J are TRBV7-6 and TRBJ1-2, with D tentatively TRBD1 (5 bases). The CDR3 totals 13 residues. V was clipped by 2 bases and J by 6 bases, with 10 bases between them. CDR1 is SGHVS and CDR2 is FNYEAQ in the germline V gene. The CDR3 bases are TGTGCCAGCAGCTTAACTGGCAGGGATGGCTACACCTTC. Translation gives CASSLTGRDGYTF. Filled out from reference TRBV7-6 and TRBJ1-2, the complete variable domain reads GAGVSQSPRYKVTKRGQDVALRCDPISGHVSLYWYRQALGQGPEFLTYFNYEAQQDKSGLPNDRFSAERPEGSISTLTIQRTEQRDSAMYRCASSLTGRDGYTFGSGTRLTVV.

The sample holds a few counts of this clonotype. V and J are TRBV19 and TRBJ1-4; 7 bases are shared with TRBD1. Germline loops: CDR1 LNHDA, CDR2 SQIVND (reference sequence). The CDR3 has 13 amino acids. J was trimmed by 14 bases and V by 5 bases; bases with no gene match: 11. The CDR3 sequence: CASSQIRDSDLFF. Written as DNA, the CDR3 is TGTGCCAGTAGTCAAATCCGGGACAGTGATCTGTTTTTT.

This clonotype appeared many times. This chain uses TRBV6-5 with TRBJ2-1; 11 positions agree with TRBD1. The CDR3 is 18 residues long. J gave up 9 bases and V 0 bases, and 13 bases lay outside the gene matches. Germline assignment: CDR1 MNHEY and CDR2 SVGAGI. For the CDR3, the DNA is TGTGCCAGCAGTTACTCGTGGGTGGGGGACAGGGGGAGTAGTGAGCAGTTCTTC. Its translation is CASSYSWVGDRGSSEQFF.

The chain employs TRBV20-1 and TRBJ2-7; TRBD1 matches at 7 bases. Germline CDR1 and CDR2: DFQATT and SNEGSKA (reference sequence). This CDR3 region has 13 residues. Trimming removed 5 bases from V and 5 bases from J; junction bases left unmatched: 9. CDR3 bases: TGCAGTGCTTCCAAGGGACAGAGACACGAGCAGTACGTC. Amino acid sequence: CSASKGQRHEQYV.

There are a few counts of this clonotype. The chain recombines TRBV7-9 with TRBJ1-6; a possible D gene is TRBD1 (6 bases). The V end was cut by 3 bases, the J end by 10 bases, with 19 bases between. There are 16 residues in the CDR3. In germline, CDR1 is SEHNR, CDR2 FQNEAQ (reference sequence). The CDR3 here is CASSFPGGHSRSPLHF. In DNA form, the CDR3 reads TGTGCCAGCAGCTTTCCCGGGGGCCACTCTCGGTCACCCCTCCACTTT.

In this sample, this clonotype turned up many times. The J gene is TRBJ2-3, the V gene TRBV29-1; D uncertain. Deletions cut 5 bases from V and 1 base from J, with 1 base between. The CDR3 contains 10 residues. From germline, CDR1 is SQVTM and CDR2 ANQGSEA. CDR3 sequence (DNA): TGCAGCGTTCGCACAGATACGCAGTATTTT. It codes for CSVRTDTQYF.

The genes are TRBV6-5 and TRBJ2-3; D is perhaps TRBD1 or TRBD2 (6 bases each). This CDR3 comprises 16 residues. The germline CDR1 and CDR2 sequences are MNHEY and SVGAGI. The V and J ends lost 0 bases and 5 bases respectively, with 15 bases between them. Here the CDR3 reads CASSYSGWGAEDTQYF. The CDR3 DNA reads as TGTGCCAGCAGTTACTCGGGATGGGGGGCAGAAGATACGCAGTATTTT.

The chain recombines TRBV29-1 with TRBJ2-5; TRBD1 matches 10 bases. Per germline, CDR1 SQVTM and CDR2 ANQGSEA. This CDR3 has 16 residues. The V and J ends lost 0 bases and 5 bases, in that order; junction bases with no gene match: 9. The CDR3 here is CSVEDRDRGLLETQYF. As DNA, the CDR3 is TGCAGCGTTGAAGACCGGGACAGGGGTTTGTTGGAGACCCAGTACTTC.

This clonotype was seen more than once but under ten times. This rearrangement joins TRBV7-9 to TRBJ1-3; D is ambiguous. Germline assignment: CDR1 SEHNR and CDR2 FQNEAQ (reference sequence). The CDR3 is 17 amino acids. The V gene lost 0 bases and the J gene lost 0 bases, with 12 bases spanning the gap. CDR3 DNA: TGTGCCAGCAGCTTAGCCTTGGACGGCGCCTCTGGAAACACCATATATTTT. It specifies CASSLALDGASGNTIYF.

This clonotype has just a few counts. The CDR3 reads CASSPPWTGGQETQYF. The CDR3 bases are TGTGCCAGCTCACCACCATGGACAGGGGGCCAGGAGACCCAGTACTTC. The J gene is TRBJ2-5, the V gene TRBV18; 11 bases fit TRBD1. Looked up from germline, CDR1 is KGHSH and CDR2 is LQKENI. The length of the CDR3 is 16 residues. Trimming at V came to 0 bases and at J to 5 bases, leaving 5 bases not matched to a gene.

The chain employs TRBV12-3 or TRBV12-4 and TRBJ2-5; 9 bases match TRBD1. This CDR3 has 14 amino acids. Germline trimming cut 7 bases from V and 4 bases from J; bases unmatched to any gene: 7. The DNA for the CDR3 is TGTGCCAGCACCTATACAGGGGGCAGAGAGACCCAGTACTTC. It encodes CASTYTGGRETQYF.

This chain uses TRBV11-2 with TRBJ1-1; D is undetermined. This CDR3 region has 15 residues. With 5 bases removed from V and 0 bases from J, the gap between germline ends came to 13 bases. CDR1 and CDR2 (germline): SGHAT, FQNNGV. The CDR3 here is CASSTPGSLNTEAFF. DNA for the CDR3: TGTGCCAGCAGCACCCCCGGGAGCTTGAACACTGAAGCTTTCTTT.